This T cell receptor beta chain was captured in a study of long-term antiretroviral therapy in people with HIV. Overall study results and limits: Within the repertoire, clones expanded before ART were dominant at all time points. It was not possible to obtain data on ART adherence, viral resistance or therapy changes.

In germline, CDR1 is SGHAT, CDR2 FQNNGV. The CDR3 has 15 amino acids. V lost 6 bases, J lost 3 bases, and 16 bases lay in between. Remarks on this clone: Its matching antigen is unknown.

Sequencing used immunoSEQ v3.0 at survey level. Data came from immunoSEQ multiplex PCR; TCRdb stores just in-frame clones and leaves some out. The data hold 35,000 or so clones, with approximately 94% observed a single time. Sequenced material: unsorted PBMCs, taken 4.1 years after starting antiretroviral therapy. This rearrangement joins TRBV11-2 to TRBJ2-3; D possibly corresponds to TRBD1 (8 bases). The clonotype comes from a woman aged 50 to 65 with HIV. The CDR3 protein is CASSYRGGVTDTQYF. In DNA form, the CDR3 reads TGTGCCAGCAGTTACAGGGGGGGAGTAACAGATACGCAGTATTTT. Full variable domain (outside the CDR3, taken from reference TRBV11-2 and TRBJ2-3): EAGVAQSPRYKIIEKRQSVAFWCNPISGHATLYWYQQILGQGPKLLIQFQNNGVVDDSQLPKDRFSAERLKGVDSTLKIQPAKLEDSAVYLCASSYRGGVTDTQYFGPGTRLTVL.